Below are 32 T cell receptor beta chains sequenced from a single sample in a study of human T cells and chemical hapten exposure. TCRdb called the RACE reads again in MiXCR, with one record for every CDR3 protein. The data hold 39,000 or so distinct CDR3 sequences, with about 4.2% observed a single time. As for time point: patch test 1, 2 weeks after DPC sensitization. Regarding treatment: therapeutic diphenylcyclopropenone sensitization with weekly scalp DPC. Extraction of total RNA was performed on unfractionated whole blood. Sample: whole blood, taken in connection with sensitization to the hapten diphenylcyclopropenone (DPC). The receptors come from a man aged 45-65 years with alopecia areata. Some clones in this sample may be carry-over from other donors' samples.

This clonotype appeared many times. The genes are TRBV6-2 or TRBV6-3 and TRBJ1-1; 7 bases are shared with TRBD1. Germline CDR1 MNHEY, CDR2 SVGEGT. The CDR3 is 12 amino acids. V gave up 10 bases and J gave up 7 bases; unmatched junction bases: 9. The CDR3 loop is CATKIRGIEAFF. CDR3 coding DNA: TGTGCCACCAAAATCAGGGGGATTGAAGCTTTCTTT.

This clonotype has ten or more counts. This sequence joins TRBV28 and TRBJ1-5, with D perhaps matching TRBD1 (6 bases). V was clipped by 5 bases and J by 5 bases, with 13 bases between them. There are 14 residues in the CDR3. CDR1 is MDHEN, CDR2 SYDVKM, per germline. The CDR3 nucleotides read TGTGCCAGCAGTCTCAGACAGGTCGATCAGCCCCAGCATTTT. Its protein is CASSLRQVDQPQHF.

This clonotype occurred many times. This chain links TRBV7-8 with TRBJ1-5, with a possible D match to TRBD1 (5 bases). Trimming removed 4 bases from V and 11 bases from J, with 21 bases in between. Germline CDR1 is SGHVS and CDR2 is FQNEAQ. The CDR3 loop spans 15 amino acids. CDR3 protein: CASSSPGTELMSQHF. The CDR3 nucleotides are TGTGCCAGCAGCTCCCCCGGGACGGAGCTCATGTCCCAGCATTTT.

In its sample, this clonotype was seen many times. CDR3: CASRPFQGPTDTQYF. CDR3 bases: TGTGCCAGCAGACCTTTCCAGGGGCCGACAGATACGCAGTATTTT. The chain combines TRBV27 with TRBJ2-3, with D perhaps matching TRBD1 (6 bases). The CDR3 has 15 residues. Germline CDR1 and CDR2: MNHEY and SMNVEV (reference sequence). Trimming removed 6 bases at V and 3 bases at J, with 16 bases between.

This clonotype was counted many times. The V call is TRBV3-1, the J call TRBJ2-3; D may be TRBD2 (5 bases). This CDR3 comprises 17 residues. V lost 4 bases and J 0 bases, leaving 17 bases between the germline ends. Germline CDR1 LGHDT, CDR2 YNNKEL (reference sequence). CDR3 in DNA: TGTGCCAGCAGCCCCGGAGGCAAGCCCTACAGCACAGATACGCAGTATTTT. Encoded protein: CASSPGGKPYSTDTQYF.

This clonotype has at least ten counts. The CDR3 loop is CASSLGQFAFF. The CDR3 nucleotides read TGTGCCAGCAGCTTGGGACAATTCGCTTTCTTT. The J gene is TRBJ1-1, the V gene TRBV28; TRBD1 might be the D (6 bases). Germline-derived CDR1 and CDR2 are MDHEN and SYDVKM. Trimming stripped 6 bases from V and 11 bases from J, with 13 bases between. This CDR3 is built from 11 residues.

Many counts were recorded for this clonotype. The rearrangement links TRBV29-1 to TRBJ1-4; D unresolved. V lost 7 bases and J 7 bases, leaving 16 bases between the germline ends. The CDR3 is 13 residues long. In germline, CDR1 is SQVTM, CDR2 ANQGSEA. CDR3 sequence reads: CSGRYYMGEKLFF. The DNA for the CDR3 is TGCAGCGGGAGGTACTATATGGGTGAAAAACTGTTTTTT.

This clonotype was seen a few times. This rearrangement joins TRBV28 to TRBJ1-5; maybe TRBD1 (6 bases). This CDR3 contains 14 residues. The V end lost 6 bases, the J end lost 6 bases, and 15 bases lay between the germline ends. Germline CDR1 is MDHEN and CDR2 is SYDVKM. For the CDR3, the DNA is TGTGCCAGCAGGGGACCGGGGGGCGGTCAGCCCCAGCATTTT. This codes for CASRGPGGGQPQHF.

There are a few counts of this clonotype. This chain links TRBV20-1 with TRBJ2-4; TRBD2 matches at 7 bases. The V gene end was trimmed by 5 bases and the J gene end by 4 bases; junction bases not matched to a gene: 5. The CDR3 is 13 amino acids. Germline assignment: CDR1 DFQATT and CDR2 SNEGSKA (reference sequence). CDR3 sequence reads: CSAWGGSKNIQYF. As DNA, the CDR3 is TGCAGTGCTTGGGGGGGATCAAAAAACATTCAGTACTTC.

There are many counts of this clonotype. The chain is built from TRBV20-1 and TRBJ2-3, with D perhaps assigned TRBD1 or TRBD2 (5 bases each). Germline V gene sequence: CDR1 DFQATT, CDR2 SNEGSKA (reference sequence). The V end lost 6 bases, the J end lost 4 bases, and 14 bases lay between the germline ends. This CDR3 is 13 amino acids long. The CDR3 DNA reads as TGCAGTGCCACCGGGACGCCCCCAGATACGCAGTATTTT. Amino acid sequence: CSATGTPPDTQYF.

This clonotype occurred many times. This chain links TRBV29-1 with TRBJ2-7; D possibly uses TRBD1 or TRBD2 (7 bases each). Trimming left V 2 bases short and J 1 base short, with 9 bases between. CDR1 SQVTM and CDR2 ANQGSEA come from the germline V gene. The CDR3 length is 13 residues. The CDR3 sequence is CSVEQGGSYEQYF. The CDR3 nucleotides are TGCAGCGTTGAACAGGGGGGGTCCTACGAGCAGTACTTC.

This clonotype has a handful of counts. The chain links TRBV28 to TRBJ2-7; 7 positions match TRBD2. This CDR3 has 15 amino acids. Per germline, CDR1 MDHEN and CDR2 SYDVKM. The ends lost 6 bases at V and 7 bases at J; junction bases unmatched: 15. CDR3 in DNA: TGTGCCAGCAGCTCTCATGGGGTGAGCGGGATTGAGCAGTACTTC. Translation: CASSSHGVSGIEQYF.

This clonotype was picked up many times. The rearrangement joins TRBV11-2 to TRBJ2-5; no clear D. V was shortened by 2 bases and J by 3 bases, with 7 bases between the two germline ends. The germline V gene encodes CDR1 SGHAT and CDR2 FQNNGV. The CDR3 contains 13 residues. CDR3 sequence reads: CASSLRVKETQYF. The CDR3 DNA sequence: TGTGCCAGCAGCTTAAGAGTTAAAGAGACCCAGTACTTC.

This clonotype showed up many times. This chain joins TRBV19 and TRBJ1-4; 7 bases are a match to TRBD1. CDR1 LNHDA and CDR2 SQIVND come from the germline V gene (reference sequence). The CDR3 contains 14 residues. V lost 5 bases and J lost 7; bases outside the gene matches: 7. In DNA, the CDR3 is TGTGCCAGTAGTGTCATCGACAGGGTTGAAAAACTGTTTTTT. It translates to CASSVIDRVEKLFF. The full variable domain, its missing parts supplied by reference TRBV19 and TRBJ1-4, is DGGITQSPKYLFRKEGQNVTLSCEQNLNHDAMYWYRQDPGQGLRLIYYSQIVNDFQKGDIAEGYSVSREKKESFPLTVTSAQKNPTAFYLCASSVIDRVEKLFFGSGTQLSVL.

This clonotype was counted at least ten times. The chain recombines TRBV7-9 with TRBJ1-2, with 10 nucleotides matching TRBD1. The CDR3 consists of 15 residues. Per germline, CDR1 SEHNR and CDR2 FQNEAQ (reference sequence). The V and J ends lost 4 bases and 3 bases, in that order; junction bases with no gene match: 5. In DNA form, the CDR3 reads TGTGCCAGCAGCTACGGGACAGGGGAGTACTATGGCTACACCTTC. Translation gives CASSYGTGEYYGYTF.

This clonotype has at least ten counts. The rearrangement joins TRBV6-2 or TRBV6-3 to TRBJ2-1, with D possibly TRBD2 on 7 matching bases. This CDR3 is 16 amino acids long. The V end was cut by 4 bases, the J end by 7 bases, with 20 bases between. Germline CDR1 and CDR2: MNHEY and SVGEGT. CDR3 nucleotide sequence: TGTGCCAGCAGTTCCTCGGGGGGACATTTTCGAAATGAGCAGTTCTTC. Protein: CASSSSGGHFRNEQFF.

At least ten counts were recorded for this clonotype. The CDR3: CASSREVSYNEQFF. The CDR3 bases are TGTGCCAGCAGTAGGGAGGTCTCCTACAATGAGCAGTTCTTC. The chain is built from TRBV28 and TRBJ2-1, with D possibly TRBD2 on 6 matching bases. Germline assignment: CDR1 MDHEN and CDR2 SYDVKM. The CDR3 covers 14 residues. Trimming removed 5 bases at V and 0 bases at J, with 8 bases between.

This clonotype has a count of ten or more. The CDR3 spells CASSLSPVNQPQHF. DNA for the CDR3: TGTGCCAGCAGTTTATCCCCGGTAAATCAGCCCCAGCATTTT. V is TRBV28 and J is TRBJ1-5; D not resolved. V dropped 1 base and J dropped 4 bases, with 8 bases sitting between them. Germline assignment: CDR1 MDHEN and CDR2 SYDVKM. The CDR3 extends over 14 amino acids.

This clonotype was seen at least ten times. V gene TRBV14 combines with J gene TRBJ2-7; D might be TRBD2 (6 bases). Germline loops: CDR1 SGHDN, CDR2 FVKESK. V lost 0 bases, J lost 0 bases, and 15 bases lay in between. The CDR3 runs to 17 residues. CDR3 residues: CASSQDTSRTYSYEQYF. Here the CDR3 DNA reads TGTGCCAGCAGCCAAGATACTAGCAGAACGTACTCCTACGAGCAGTACTTC.

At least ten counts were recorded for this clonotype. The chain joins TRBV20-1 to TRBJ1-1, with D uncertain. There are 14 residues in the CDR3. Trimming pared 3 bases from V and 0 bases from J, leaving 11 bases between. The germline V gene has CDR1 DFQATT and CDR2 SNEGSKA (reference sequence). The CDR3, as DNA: TGCAGTGCTAGGGAGGGAAACTTGAACACTGAAGCTTTCTTT. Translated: CSAREGNLNTEAFF.

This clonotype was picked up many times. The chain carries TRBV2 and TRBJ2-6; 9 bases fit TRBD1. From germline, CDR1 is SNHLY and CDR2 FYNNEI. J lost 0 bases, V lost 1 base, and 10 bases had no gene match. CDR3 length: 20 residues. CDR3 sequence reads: CASSEVGTGLSFSGANVLTF. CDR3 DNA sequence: TGTGCCAGCAGTGAAGTAGGGACAGGGTTATCGTTCTCTGGGGCCAACGTCCTGACTTTC. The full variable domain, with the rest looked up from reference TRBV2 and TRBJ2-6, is EPEVTQTPSHQVTQMGQEVILRCVPISNHLYFYWYRQILGQKVEFLVSFYNNEISEKSEIFDDQFSVERPDGSNFTLKIRSTKLEDSAMYFCASSEVGTGLSFSGANVLTFGAGSRLTVL.

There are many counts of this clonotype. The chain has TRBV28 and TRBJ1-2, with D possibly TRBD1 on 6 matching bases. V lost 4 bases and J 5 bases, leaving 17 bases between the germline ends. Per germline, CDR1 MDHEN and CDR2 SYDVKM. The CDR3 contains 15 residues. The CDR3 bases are TGTGCCAGCAGTTCCTTAATCGACAGGCCGTATGGCTACACCTTC. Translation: CASSSLIDRPYGYTF.

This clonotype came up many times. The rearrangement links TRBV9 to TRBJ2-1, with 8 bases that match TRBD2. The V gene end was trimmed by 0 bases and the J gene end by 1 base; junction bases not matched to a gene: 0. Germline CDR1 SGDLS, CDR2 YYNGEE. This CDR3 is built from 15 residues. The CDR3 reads CASSVAGGSYNEQFF. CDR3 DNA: TGTGCCAGCAGCGTAGCGGGGGGGTCCTACAATGAGCAGTTCTTC.

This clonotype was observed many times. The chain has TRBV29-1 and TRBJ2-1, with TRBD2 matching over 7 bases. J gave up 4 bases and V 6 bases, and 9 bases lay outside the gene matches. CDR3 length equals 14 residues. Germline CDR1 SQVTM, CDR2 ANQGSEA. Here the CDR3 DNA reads TGCAGCGTAGAACCGGGACTACCTTACAATGAGCAGTTCTTC. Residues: CSVEPGLPYNEQFF.

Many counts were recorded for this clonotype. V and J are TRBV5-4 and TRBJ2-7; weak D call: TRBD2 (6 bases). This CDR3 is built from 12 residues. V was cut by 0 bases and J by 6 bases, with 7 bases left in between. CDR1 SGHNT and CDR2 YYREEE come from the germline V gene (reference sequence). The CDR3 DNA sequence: TGTGCCAGCAGCTTGGGGAGGGGCGAGCAGTACTTC. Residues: CASSLGRGEQYF.

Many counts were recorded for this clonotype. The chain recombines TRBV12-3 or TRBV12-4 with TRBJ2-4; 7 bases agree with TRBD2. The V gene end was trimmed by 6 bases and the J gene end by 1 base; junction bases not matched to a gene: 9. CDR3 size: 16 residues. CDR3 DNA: TGTGCCAGCAGACAAGGGACTACTTATGCCAAAAACATTCAGTACTTC. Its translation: CASRQGTTYAKNIQYF.

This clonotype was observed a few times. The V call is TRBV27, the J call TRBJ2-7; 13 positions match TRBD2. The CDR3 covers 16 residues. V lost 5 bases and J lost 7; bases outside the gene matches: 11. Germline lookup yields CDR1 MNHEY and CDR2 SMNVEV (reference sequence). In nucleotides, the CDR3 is TGTGCCAGCAGTCCGCCAGGACTAGCGGGAGAACGTGAGCAGTACTTC. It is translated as CASSPPGLAGEREQYF.

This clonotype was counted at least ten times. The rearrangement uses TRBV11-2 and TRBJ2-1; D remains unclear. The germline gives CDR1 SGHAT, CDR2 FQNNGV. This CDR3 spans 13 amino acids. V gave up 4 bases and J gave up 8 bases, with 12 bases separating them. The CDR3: CASSSGPRDEQFF. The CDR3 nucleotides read TGTGCCAGCAGCTCCGGCCCTAGGGATGAGCAGTTCTTC.

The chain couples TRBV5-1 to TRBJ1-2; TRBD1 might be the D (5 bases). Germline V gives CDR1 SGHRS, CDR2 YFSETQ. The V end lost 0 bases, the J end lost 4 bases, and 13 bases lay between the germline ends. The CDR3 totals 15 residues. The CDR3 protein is CASSLDYRHVYGYTF. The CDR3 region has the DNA TGCGCCAGCAGCTTGGATTACAGGCACGTCTATGGCTACACCTTC.

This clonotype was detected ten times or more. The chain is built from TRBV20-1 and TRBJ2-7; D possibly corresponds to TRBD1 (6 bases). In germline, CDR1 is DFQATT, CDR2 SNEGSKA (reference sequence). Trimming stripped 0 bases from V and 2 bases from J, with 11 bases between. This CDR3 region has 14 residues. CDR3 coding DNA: TGCAGTGCTAGAGAGGGACACCGAACCTACGAGCAGTACTTC. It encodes CSAREGHRTYEQYF.

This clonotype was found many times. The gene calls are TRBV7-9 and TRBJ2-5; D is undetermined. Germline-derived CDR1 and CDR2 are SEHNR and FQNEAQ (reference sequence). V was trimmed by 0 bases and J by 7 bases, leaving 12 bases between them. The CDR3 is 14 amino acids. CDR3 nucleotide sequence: TGTGCCAGCAGCTTAGCGCTTGCCGGCGGGACCCAGTACTTC. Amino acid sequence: CASSLALAGGTQYF.

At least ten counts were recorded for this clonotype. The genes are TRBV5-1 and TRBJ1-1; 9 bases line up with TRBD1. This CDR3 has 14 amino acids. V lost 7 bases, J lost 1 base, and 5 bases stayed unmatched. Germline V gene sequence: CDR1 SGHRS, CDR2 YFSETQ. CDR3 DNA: TGCGCCAGCGGCACAGGGGGCTCGAACACTGAAGCTTTCTTT. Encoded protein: CASGTGGSNTEAFF.